What follows describes a single T cell receptor beta chain. What it binds is not known. Per the germline V gene, CDR1 is SQVTM and CDR2 is ANQGSEA. The CDR3 is made up of 11 amino acids. TCRbeta libraries were built with three rounds of nested PCR, modified from ARM-PCR. TCRdb analysed the multiplex PCR reads with MiXCR anew, one entry per CDR3 protein. The sample records about 76,000 distinct CDR3 sequences, around two thirds being singletons. The data were taken from a study of tumor and adjacent non-tumor tissue in lung cancer. General study results and limits: Significantly higher TCR diversity was found in tumor than normal lung.

No cell sorting was done before RNA was extracted from the tissue. Newly diagnosed lung cancer patients had thoracic surgery in China, August–late 2014, without prior chemotherapy. This TCR came from a woman aged 70 to 79 with non-small cell lung cancer. The chain combines TRBV29-1 with TRBJ2-1, with D uncertain. Specimen: lung tumor tissue. The CDR3 DNA reads TGCAACGATGTGGGATACAATGAGCAGTTCTTC. As protein: CNDVGYNEQFF.